Given below is one T cell receptor beta chain in context. The source of the sample is a study of blood T cell repertoires in COVID-19. The wider study: Sites across the United States, Italy and Spain contributed samples from acute and convalescent COVID-19. PBMCs, B-cell-depleted T cells, or T cells provided the cDNA or gDNA that made up the material.

Using immunoSEQ multiplex PCR, the repertoire was profiled, and TCRdb retains in-frame clones only, with some absent. The sample has 150,000 to 200,000 clones; 80% to 85% are singletons. CDR1 and CDR2 from the germline V gene are SGHVS and FQNEAQ. The CDR3 has 15 amino acids. V shed 5 bases, J shed 4 bases, and the junction held 7 bases outside the gene matches. The sequenced material came from peripheral blood. V gene TRBV7-8 combines with J gene TRBJ1-2; TRBD1 agrees at 10 bases. The sequence derives from a human donor with acute or convalescent COVID-19. The donor label of this sample is uncertain. CDR3 nucleotides: TGTGCCAGCAGCCCAAGGACAGGGGGGGTCTATGGCTACACCTTC. It translates to CASSPRTGGVYGYTF.